This T cell receptor (beta chain) came from a study of blood T cell repertoires in COVID-19. Only in-frame clones appear in the TCRdb table, and some are missing; sequencing was by immunoSEQ multiplex PCR. This table holds 300,000 to 350,000 clones, approximately 88% found once. Cohorts were based on clinical histories the participants reported. V dropped 5 bases and J dropped 3 bases, with 14 bases sitting between them. Per the germline V gene, CDR1 is SGHTA and CDR2 is FQGNSA. The CDR3 loop spans 15 amino acids. The clonotype originates from a man aged 30-40 years who had recovered from COVID-19. V gene TRBV7-2 combines with J gene TRBJ1-5; possible D gene TRBD1, 6 bases. The sequenced sample was PBMCs or T cells enriched from blood (not recorded which). The CDR3 sequence is CASSRTVLPNQPQHF. The CDR3 nucleotides read TGTGCCAGCAGCCGGACAGTCCTTCCCAATCAGCCCCAGCATTTT.